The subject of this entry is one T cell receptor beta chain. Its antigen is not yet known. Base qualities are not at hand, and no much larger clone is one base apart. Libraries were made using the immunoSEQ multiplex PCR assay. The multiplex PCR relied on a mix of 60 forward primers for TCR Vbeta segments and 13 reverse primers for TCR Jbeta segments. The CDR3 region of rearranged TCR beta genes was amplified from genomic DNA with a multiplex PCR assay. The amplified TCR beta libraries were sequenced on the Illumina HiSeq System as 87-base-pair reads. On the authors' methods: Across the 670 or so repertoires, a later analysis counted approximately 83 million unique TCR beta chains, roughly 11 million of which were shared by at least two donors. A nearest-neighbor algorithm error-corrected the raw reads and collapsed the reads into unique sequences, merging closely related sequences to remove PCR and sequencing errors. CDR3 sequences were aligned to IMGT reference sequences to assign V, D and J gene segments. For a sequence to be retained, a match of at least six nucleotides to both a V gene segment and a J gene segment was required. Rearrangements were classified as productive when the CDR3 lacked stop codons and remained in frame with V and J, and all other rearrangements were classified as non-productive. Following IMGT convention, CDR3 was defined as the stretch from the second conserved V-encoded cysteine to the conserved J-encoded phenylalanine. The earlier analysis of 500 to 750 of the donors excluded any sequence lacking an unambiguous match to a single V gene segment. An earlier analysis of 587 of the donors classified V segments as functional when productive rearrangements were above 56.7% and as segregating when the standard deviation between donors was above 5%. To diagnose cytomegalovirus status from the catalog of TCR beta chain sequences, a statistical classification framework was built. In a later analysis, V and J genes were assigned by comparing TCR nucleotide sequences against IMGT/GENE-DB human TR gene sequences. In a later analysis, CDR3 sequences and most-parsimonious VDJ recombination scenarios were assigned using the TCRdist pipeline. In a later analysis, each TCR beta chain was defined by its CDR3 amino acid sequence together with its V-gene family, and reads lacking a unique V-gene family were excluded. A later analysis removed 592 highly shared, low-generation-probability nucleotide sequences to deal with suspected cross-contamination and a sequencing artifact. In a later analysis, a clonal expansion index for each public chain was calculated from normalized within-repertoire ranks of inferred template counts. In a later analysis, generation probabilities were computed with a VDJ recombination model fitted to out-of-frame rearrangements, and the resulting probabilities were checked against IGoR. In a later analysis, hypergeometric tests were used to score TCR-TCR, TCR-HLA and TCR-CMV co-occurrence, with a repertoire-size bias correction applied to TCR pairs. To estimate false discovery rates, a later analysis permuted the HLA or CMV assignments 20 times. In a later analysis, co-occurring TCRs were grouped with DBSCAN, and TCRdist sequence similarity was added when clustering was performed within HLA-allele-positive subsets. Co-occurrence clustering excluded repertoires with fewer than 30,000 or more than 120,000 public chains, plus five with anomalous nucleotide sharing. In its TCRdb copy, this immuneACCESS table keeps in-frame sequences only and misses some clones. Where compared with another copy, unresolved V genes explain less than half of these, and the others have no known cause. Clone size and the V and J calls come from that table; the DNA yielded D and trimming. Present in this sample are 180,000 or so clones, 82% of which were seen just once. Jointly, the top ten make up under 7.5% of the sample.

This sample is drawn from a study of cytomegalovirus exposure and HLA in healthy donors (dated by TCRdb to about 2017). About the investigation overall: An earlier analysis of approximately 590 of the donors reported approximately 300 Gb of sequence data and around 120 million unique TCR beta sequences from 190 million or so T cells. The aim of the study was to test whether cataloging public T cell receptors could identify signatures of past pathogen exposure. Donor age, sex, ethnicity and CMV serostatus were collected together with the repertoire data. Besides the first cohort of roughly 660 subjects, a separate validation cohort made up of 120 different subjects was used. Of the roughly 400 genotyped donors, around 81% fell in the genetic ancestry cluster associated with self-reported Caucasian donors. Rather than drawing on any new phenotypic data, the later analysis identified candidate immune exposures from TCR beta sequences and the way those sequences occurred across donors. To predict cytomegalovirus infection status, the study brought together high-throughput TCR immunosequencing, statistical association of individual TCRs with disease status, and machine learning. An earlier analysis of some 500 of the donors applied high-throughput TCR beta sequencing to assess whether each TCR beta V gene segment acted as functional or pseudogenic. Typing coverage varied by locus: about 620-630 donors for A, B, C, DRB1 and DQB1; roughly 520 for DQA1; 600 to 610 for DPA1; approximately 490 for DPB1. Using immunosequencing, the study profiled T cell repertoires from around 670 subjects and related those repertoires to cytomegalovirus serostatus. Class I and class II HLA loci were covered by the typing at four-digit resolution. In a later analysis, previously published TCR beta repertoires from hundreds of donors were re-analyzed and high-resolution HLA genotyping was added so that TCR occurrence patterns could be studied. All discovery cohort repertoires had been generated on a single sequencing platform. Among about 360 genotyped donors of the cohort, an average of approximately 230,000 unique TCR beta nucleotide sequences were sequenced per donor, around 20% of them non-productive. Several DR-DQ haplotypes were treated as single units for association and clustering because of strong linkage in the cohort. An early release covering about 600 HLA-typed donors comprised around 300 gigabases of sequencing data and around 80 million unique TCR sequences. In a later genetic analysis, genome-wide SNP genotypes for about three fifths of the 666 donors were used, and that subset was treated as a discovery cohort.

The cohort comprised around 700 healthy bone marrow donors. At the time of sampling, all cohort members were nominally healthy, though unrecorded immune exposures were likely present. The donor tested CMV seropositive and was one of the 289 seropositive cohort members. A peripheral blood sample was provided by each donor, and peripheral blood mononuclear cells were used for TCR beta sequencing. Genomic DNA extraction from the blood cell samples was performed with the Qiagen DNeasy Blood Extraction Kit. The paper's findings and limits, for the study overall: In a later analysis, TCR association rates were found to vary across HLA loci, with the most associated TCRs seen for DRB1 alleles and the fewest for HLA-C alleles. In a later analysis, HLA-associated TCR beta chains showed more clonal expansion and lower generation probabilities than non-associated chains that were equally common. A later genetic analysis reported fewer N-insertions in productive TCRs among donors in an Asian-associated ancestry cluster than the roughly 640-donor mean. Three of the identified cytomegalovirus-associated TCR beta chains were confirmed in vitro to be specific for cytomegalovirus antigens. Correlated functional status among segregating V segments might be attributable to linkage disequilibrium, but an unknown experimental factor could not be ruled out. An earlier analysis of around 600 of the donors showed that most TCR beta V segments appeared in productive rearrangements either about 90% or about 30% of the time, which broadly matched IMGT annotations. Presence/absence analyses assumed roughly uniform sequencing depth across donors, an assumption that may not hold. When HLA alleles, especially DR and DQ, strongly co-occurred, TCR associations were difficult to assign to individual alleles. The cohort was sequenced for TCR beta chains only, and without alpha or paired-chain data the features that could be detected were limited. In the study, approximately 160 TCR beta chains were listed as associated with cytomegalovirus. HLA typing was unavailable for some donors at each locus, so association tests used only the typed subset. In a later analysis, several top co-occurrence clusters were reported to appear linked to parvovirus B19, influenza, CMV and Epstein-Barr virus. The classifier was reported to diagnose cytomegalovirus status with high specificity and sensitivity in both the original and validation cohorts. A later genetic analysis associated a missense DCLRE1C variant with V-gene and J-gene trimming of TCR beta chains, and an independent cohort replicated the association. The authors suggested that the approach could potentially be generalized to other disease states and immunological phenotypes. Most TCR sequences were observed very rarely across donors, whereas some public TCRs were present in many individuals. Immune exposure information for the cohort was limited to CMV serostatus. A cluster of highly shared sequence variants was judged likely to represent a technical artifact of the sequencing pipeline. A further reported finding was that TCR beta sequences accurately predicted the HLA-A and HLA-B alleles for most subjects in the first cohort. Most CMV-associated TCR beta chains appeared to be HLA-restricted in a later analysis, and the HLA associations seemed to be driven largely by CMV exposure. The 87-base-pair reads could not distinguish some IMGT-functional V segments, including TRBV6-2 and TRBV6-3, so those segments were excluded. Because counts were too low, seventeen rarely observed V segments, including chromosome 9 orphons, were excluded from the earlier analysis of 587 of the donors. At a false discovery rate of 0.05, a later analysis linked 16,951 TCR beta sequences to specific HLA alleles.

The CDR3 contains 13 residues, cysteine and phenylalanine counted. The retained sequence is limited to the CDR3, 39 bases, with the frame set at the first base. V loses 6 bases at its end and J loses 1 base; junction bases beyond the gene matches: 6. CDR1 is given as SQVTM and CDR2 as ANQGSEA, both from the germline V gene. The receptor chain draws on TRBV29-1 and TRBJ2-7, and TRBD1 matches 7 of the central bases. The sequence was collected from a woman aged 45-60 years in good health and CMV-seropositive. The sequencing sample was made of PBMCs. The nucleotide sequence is TGCAGCGTCGGGACAGCCATTTCCTACGAGCAGTACTTC. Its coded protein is CSVGTAISYEQYF.